Listed below are T cell receptor beta chains from one sample, sequenced in a study of T-cell reconstitution after alpha-beta-depleted transplantation in children. TCRdb fed the PCR reads into MiXCR, producing one record per CDR3 protein. The sample includes 500,000 or so distinct CDR3 sequences, about 33% seen only once; the top ten take roughly 2.5%. The material sequenced was PBMCs from the stem cell graft donor, taken from the stem cell graft. Source of these receptors: a human donor who donated a stem cell graft to a child with aplastic anemia. The CDR3 runs from the conserved cysteine through the conserved F or W. Each record gives: CDR3 protein, CDR3 DNA, CDR3 length, clone size, D gene, V gene, J gene. The D gene is left open where the match is weak. Not all rows give a size; the values are once, few, many and, for expanded clones, a class.

CSVVMGNQPQHF	TGCAGCGTTGTTATGGGTAATCAGCCCCAGCATTTT	12	many	-	TRBV29-1	TRBJ1-5
CASSPTGDQPQHF	TGTGCCAGCAGTCCAACGGGAGATCAGCCCCAGCATTTT	13	few	-	TRBV6-1	TRBJ1-5
CSARDARGGNEQFF	TGCAGTGCTAGGGATGCACGGGGGGGGAATGAGCAGTTCTTC	14	-	TRBD2	TRBV20-1	TRBJ2-1
CASSLAERSTGELFF	TGTGCCAGCAGCTTAGCGGAGCGGTCCACCGGGGAGCTGTTTTTT	15	-	-	TRBV7-2	TRBJ2-2
CASSYAGVNTEAFF	TGTGCCAGCAGTTATGCTGGCGTGAACACTGAAGCTTTCTTT	14	-	-	TRBV7-2	TRBJ1-1
CSARHRLGAARGAFTEAFF	TGCAGTGCTAGACATCGTCTTGGGGCTGCGAGGGGGGCATTCACTGAAGCTTTCTTT	19	-	-	TRBV20-1	TRBJ1-1
CASSLAGDRNEQFF	TGTGCCAGCAGCTTAGCCGGGGATAGAAATGAGCAGTTCTTC	14	once	-	TRBV7-9	TRBJ2-1
CSAGTRGDEQFF	TGCAGTGCAGGGACTAGGGGAGATGAGCAGTTCTTC	12	-	TRBD2	TRBV20-1	TRBJ2-1
CASTLVSYNEQFF	TGTGCCAGCACCCTCGTCTCCTACAATGAGCAGTTCTTC	13	once	-	TRBV28	TRBJ2-1
CASSTQIGQPTDTQYF	TGCGCCAGCAGCACACAGATAGGACAGCCCACAGATACGCAGTATTTT	16	-	-	TRBV5-1	TRBJ2-3
CASTKREDTGELFF	TGTGCCAGCACTAAGCGGGAAGACACCGGGGAGCTGTTTTTT	14	-	TRBD2	TRBV12-3/TRBV12-4	TRBJ2-2
CSVFPGNTDTQYF	TGCAGCGTTTTCCCTGGAAATACAGATACGCAGTATTTT	13	few	-	TRBV29-1	TRBJ2-3
CASLSRNGFGYTF	TGTGCCAGCCTTAGCCGGAATGGCTTTGGCTACACCTTC	13	few	-	TRBV12-3/TRBV12-4	TRBJ1-2
CASRDSGRAIHEQFF	TGTGCCAGCAGGGATAGCGGGAGGGCCATTCATGAGCAGTTCTTC	15	-	TRBD2	TRBV12-3/TRBV12-4	TRBJ2-1
CSVAWGSDEKLFF	TGCAGCGTTGCGTGGGGGTCCGATGAAAAACTGTTTTTT	13	-	-	TRBV29-1	TRBJ1-4
CSVQAGVYEQFF	TGCAGCGTTCAAGCGGGAGTTTATGAGCAGTTCTTC	12	-	TRBD2	TRBV29-1	TRBJ2-1
CASSLADVNQPQHF	TGTGCCAGCAGCCTTGCCGACGTAAATCAGCCCCAGCATTTT	14	-	-	TRBV7-9	TRBJ1-5
CASSWGTRQETQYF	TGTGCCAGCAGCTGGGGGACGAGACAAGAGACCCAGTACTTC	14	-	-	TRBV7-2	TRBJ2-5
CASSLWTGSATNEKLFF	TGCGCCAGCAGCTTGTGGACAGGATCTGCAACTAATGAAAAACTGTTTTTT	17	few	TRBD1	TRBV5-1	TRBJ1-4
CASSPKGAGTTEAFF	TGTGCCAGTAGCCCCAAGGGTGCAGGGACGACTGAAGCTTTCTTT	15	-	-	TRBV19	TRBJ1-1
CASSLDPSPRILTDTQYF	TGTGCCAGCAGCTTAGATCCCTCCCCGCGGATCCTCACAGATACGCAGTATTTT	18	few	-	TRBV11-2	TRBJ2-3
CASSLQGTEETQYF	TGCGCCAGCAGCTTGCAGGGTACAGAAGAGACCCAGTACTTC	14	-	-	TRBV5-1	TRBJ2-5
CSAGRNTGELFF	TGCAGCGCTGGGAGGAACACCGGGGAGCTGTTTTTT	12	-	-	TRBV29-1	TRBJ2-2
CASSPREAYEQYF	TGTGCCAGCTCACCACGGGAGGCCTACGAGCAGTACTTC	13	few	-	TRBV18	TRBJ2-7
CSVEDTRRETQYF	TGCAGCGTTGAGGACACGAGGCGGGAGACCCAGTACTTC	13	few	-	TRBV29-1	TRBJ2-5
CASSFGVVMGPGELFF	TGTGCCAGCAGTTTCGGTGTAGTAATGGGGCCCGGGGAGCTGTTTTTT	16	few	-	TRBV12-3/TRBV12-4	TRBJ2-2
CASSPVGGGVEDTQYF	TGTGCCAGCAGCCCGGTTGGTGGGGGCGTAGAAGATACGCAGTATTTT	16	-	-	TRBV7-6	TRBJ2-3
CSAGAELVNTEAFF	TGCAGTGCTGGGGCAGAGTTGGTGAACACTGAAGCTTTCTTT	14	few	-	TRBV20-1	TRBJ1-1
CASSIHREYEQYF	TGTGCCAGCAGCATTCACCGGGAGTACGAGCAGTACTTC	13	-	-	TRBV28	TRBJ2-7
CSARDGGASGRGGYNEQFF	TGCAGTGCTAGAGATGGCGGGGCTAGCGGGAGGGGAGGCTACAATGAGCAGTTCTTC	19	-	TRBD2	TRBV20-1	TRBJ2-1
CASSPGTPAGSTEAFF	TGCGCCAGCAGCCCCGGGACTCCCGCCGGGAGCACTGAAGCTTTCTTT	16	-	-	TRBV4-1	TRBJ1-1
CSASTGVRRMNTEAFF	TGCAGCGCTTCGACAGGGGTAAGAAGGATGAACACTGAAGCTTTCTTT	16	many	TRBD1	TRBV20-1	TRBJ1-1
CASSLTGADTEAFF	TGCGCCAGCAGCTTGACTGGGGCAGACACTGAAGCTTTCTTT	14	-	-	TRBV5-1	TRBJ1-1
CASSLNRVHNQPQHF	TGTGCCAGCAGCTTGAACCGGGTGCATAATCAGCCCCAGCATTTT	15	-	-	TRBV5-6	TRBJ1-5
CASSRLAGSGYTF	TGTGCCAGCAGTAGGTTAGCAGGCTCTGGCTACACCTTC	13	-	-	TRBV14	TRBJ1-2
CAWTRPDLNHHTQYF	TGTGCCTGGACCCGACCGGACCTGAACCATCATACGCAGTATTTT	15	-	-	TRBV30	TRBJ2-3
CASSSGTGEADTQYF	TGCGCCAGCAGCTCCGGGACAGGGGAAGCAGATACGCAGTATTTT	15	-	TRBD1	TRBV5-1	TRBJ2-3
CSARPTDREVGYTF	TGCAGTGCTAGACCCACGGACAGGGAGGTTGGCTACACCTTC	14	once	TRBD1	TRBV20-1	TRBJ1-2
CASSPITTSGNTIYF	TGTGCCAGCAGCCCCATAACCACCTCTGGAAACACCATATATTTT	15	-	-	TRBV7-9	TRBJ1-3
CASSLEGTWGQETQYF	TGTGCCAGCAGCTTAGAAGGGACTTGGGGCCAAGAGACCCAGTACTTC	16	-	-	TRBV7-9	TRBJ2-5
CASSQVRVDSSGNEQFF	TGTGCCAGCAGCCAAGTCAGGGTAGACTCTTCGGGCAATGAGCAGTTCTTC	17	few	-	TRBV4-2	TRBJ2-1
CATSPLAGSETQYF	TGTGCCACCTCCCCGCTAGCGGGATCCGAGACCCAGTACTTC	14	-	TRBD2	TRBV30	TRBJ2-5
CASIGTPGYEQYF	TGTGCCAGCATCGGCACCCCGGGCTACGAGCAGTACTTC	13	few	-	TRBV28	TRBJ2-7
CSTAGTGLYNEQFF	TGCAGTACCGCCGGGACAGGACTGTACAATGAGCAGTTCTTC	14	-	TRBD1	TRBV20-1	TRBJ2-1
CASSLGTRGSGNTIYF	TGTGCCAGCAGTTTGGGTACTAGGGGGTCTGGAAACACCATATATTTT	16	-	-	TRBV12-3/TRBV12-4	TRBJ1-3
CASSPGQGALDNFLAQHF	TGTGCCAGCAGCCCGGGACAGGGGGCGCTTGACAATTTCTTGGCCCAGCATTTT	18	-	TRBD1	TRBV6-1	TRBJ1-5
CSAKGEGDFSGNTIYF	TGCAGTGCAAAAGGAGAGGGGGACTTCTCTGGAAACACCATATATTTT	16	-	-	TRBV20-1	TRBJ1-3